This entry features one TCR beta chain sequence. The Seattle site enrolled patients during active infection and followed them longitudinally. The source of the sample is a study of blood T cell repertoires in COVID-19. Across the whole study: PBMCs, B-cell-depleted T cells, or T cells provided the cDNA or gDNA that made up the material.

After removal of 4 bases from V and 7 bases from J, the junction contained 12 bases not matched to a gene. Germline lookup yields CDR1 SGHDT and CDR2 YYEEEE. This CDR3 spans 15 amino acids. Per the authors' pipeline: Reference gene primer amplification in the assay estimated nucleated cell counts. Profiling relied on immunoSEQ multiplex PCR, and the TCRdb table lists in-frame clones only, not all of them. That table gives V, J and clone size, and the DNA gave D and trimming. The sample lists 230,000 or so clones; 80% to 90% were seen once. The rearrangement uses TRBV5-6 and TRBJ1-2; 8 bases line up with TRBD1. The sequenced sample consisted of peripheral blood. The sequence came from a woman of 80 years or more with COVID-19, enrolled during active disease. The CDR3 protein is CASSQSGQGRSGYTF. DNA for the CDR3: TGTGCCAGCAGCCAGAGTGGACAGGGAAGGTCTGGCTACACCTTC.